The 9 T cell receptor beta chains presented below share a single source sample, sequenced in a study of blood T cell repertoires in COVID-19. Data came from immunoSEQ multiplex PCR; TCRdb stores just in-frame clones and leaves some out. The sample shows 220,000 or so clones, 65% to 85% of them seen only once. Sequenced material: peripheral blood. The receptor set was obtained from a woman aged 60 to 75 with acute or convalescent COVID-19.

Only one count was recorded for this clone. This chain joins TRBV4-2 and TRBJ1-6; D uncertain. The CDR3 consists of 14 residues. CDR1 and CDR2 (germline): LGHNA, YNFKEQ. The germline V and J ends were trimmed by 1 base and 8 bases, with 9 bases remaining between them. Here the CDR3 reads CASSQGILDSPLHF. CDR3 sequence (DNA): TGTGCCAGCAGCCAAGGCATCCTAGATTCACCCCTCCACTTT.

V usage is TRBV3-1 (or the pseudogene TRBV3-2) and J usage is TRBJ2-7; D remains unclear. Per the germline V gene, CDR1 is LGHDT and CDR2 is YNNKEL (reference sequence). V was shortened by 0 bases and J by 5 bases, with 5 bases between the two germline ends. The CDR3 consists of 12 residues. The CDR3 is CASSQDPHEQYF. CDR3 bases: TGTGCCAGCAGCCAAGATCCTCACGAGCAGTACTTC.

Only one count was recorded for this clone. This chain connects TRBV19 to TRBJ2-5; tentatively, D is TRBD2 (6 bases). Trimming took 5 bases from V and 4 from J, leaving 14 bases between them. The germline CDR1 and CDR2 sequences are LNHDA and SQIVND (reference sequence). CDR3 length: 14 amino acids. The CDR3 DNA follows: TGTGCCAGTAGTTCACTAGCTTCAGGAGAGACCCAGTACTTC. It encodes CASSSLASGETQYF.

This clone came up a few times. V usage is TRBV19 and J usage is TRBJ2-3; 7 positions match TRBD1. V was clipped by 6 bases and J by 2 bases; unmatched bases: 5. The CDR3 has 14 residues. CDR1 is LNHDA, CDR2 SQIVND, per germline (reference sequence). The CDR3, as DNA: TGTGCCAGTAGAAGGACAGGAAACACAGATACGCAGTATTTT. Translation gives CASRRTGNTDTQYF. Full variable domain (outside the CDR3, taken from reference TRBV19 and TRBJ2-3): DGGITQSPKYLFRKEGQNVTLSCEQNLNHDAMYWYRQDPGQGLRLIYYSQIVNDFQKGDIAEGYSVSREKKESFPLTVTSAQKNPTAFYLCASRRTGNTDTQYFGPGTRLTVL.

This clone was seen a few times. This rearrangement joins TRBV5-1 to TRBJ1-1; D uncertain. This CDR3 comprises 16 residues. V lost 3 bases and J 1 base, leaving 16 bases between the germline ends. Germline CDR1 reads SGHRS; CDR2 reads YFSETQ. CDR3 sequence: CASSYAGGGRNTEAFF. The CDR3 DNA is TGCGCCAGCAGCTACGCGGGAGGAGGGCGGAACACTGAAGCTTTCTTT.

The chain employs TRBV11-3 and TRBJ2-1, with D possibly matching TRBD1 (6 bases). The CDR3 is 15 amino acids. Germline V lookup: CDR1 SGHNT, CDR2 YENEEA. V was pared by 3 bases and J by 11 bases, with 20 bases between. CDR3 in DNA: TGTGCCAGCAGCTTCGGCTTAACAGGAAGGGACAAGCAGTTCTTC. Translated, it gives CASSFGLTGRDKQFF. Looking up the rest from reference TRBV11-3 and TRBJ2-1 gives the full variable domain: EAGVVQSPRYKIIEKKQPVAFWCNPISGHNTLYWYLQNLGQGPELLIRYENEEAVDDSQLPKDRFSAERLKGVDSTLKIQPAELGDSAVYLCASSFGLTGRDKQFFGPGTRLTVL.

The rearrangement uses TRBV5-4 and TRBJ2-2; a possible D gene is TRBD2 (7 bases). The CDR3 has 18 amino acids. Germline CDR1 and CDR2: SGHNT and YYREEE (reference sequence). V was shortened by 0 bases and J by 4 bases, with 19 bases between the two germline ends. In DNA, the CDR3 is TGTGCCAGCAGCTTGGTGGTTCTGGGGGGGCGAGTCACCGGGGAGCTGTTTTTT. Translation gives CASSLVVLGGRVTGELFF.

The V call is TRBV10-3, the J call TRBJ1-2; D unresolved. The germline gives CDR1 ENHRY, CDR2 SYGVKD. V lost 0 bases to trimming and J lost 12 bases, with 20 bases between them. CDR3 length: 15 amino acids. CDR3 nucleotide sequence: TGTGCCATCAGTGAGTCGGGAGCTAGTGGTGGATTGGACACCTTC. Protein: CAISESGASGGLDTF.

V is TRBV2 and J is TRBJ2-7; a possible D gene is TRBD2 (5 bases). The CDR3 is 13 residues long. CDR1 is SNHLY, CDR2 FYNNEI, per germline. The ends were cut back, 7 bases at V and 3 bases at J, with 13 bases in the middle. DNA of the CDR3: TGTGCCAGCACGGTGGACGGGAACTACGAGCAGTACTTC. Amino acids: CASTVDGNYEQYF.